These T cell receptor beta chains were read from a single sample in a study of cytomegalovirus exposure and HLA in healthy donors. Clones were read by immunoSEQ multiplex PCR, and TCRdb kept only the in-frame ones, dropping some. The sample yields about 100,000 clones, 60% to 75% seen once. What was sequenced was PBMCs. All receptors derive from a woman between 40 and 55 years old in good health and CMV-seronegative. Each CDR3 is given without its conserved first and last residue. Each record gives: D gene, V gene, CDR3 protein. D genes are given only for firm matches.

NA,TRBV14,ASSLEAGADTQY
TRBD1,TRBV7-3,ASSPDRSQETQY
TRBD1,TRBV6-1,ASNLRTGGDYGYT
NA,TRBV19,ASSIPGSGNTIY
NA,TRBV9,ASSPQALASTYEQY
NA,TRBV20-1,SAREAGELF
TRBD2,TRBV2,ASSELAGGDNEQF
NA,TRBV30,AWSSWQASYGYT
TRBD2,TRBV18,ASSPMGGSATDTQY
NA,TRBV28,ASSETYEQY
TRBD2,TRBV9,ASNTGTTSANNEQF
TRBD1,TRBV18,ASSLNFGTGNEKLF
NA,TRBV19,ASSIGAATEAF
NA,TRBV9,ASSFASLRGTDTQY
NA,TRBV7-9,ASSLRTSGNTIY
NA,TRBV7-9,ASSSFGTGTPNGANVLT
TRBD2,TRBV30,AWSNGGYGEQF
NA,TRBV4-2,ASSPRLKSYEQY
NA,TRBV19,ASSIDLGRPYEQY
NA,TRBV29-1,SGWANTGELF
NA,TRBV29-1,SVELAETDTQY
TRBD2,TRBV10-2,ASSSGLAGSTDTQY
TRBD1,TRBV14,ASSPGQGFGYT
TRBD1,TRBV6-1,ASSFRTGANYGYT
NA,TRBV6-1,ASSWTVQGTGELF
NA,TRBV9,ASSPRDYLTTSGNTIY
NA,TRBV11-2,ASSLAFRTLLSTDTQY
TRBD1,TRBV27,ASSSILRGLDTEAF
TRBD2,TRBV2,ASSLAAGVREQF
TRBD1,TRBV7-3,ASSQGAVTEAF
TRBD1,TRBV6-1,ASSDQEGQGLDTQY
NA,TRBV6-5,ASSYRGPDEKLF
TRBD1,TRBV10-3,AISVGTGGDTQY
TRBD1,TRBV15,ATSRDRTGGFNEQF
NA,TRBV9,ASSAQTGNTGELF
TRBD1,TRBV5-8,ASSFRDRGGVETQY
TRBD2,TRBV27,ASSGLARFNEQF
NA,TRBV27,ASSLSGTDTQY
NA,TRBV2,ASSGQNYGYT
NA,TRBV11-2,ASSLSGTDTQY
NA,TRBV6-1,ASSELGHPANYGYT
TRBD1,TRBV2,ASIRPGTGKGYT
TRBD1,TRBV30,AWGQGIETQY
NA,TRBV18,ASSGGLDQPQH
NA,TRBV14,ASSQDLNRGTDTQY
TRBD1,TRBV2,ASRGDSLNNSPLH
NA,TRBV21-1,ASSNISYNQPQH
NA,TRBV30,AWRGAPYYGYT
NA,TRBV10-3,AISVQGVEGYT
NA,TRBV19,ASSRTENPYEQY
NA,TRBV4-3,ASSQGRTYNTEAF
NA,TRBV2,ASSALRSNTGELF
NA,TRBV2,ASSEVGEICGYT
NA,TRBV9,ASSPSPGDAYGYT
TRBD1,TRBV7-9,ASSFKTGGYEQY
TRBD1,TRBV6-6,ASSPNRDREEKLF
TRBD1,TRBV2,ASLNPGQANYGYT
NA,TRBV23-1,AFTRGGSSYEQY
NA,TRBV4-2,ASSQDRGQETQY